These 2 T cell receptor beta chains were all obtained from the same sample, sequenced in a study of blood T cell repertoires in COVID-19. Produced via immunoSEQ multiplex PCR; TCRdb's table is partial and in-frame only. The sample has over 85,000 clones, nearly 80% seen once. Sequenced material: peripheral blood. The receptors derive from a woman older than 75 with active or convalescent COVID-19.

The genes are TRBV6-6 and TRBJ2-6, with D perhaps TRBD1 (6 bases). The V gene's germline CDR1 is MNHNY and CDR2 SVGAGI (reference sequence). The CDR3 has 16 amino acids. V lost 0 bases, J lost 4 bases, and 10 bases lay in between. CDR3 nucleotide sequence: TGTGCCAGCAGTTACTCGAACAGGGTCGGGGCCAACGTCCTGACTTTC. Amino acids: CASSYSNRVGANVLTF.

This clone was recorded many times. The chain recombines TRBV2 with TRBJ2-1; D gene uncertain. The V gene's germline CDR1 is SNHLY and CDR2 FYNNEI. V lost 4 bases to trimming and J lost 9 bases, with 7 bases between them. The CDR3 loop spans 11 amino acids. This CDR3 is CASSVAGEQFF. The CDR3, as DNA: TGTGCCAGCAGTGTAGCCGGTGAGCAGTTCTTC.